This TCR beta chain was captured by sequencing in a study of vaccination and CD4 T cells after COVID-19. As for the study in general: Every culture used as a control got a CEFX pool, an HIV-1 Nef pool, or no peptide. Findings and caveats of the study: No early post-infection timepoints were studied, and convalescent patients studied were relatively few. The authors identified 304 of 307 vaccine-specific clones in convalescent patients as spike mono-reactive.

An Oncomine TCR Beta short-read assay was used to sequence the DNA from cultured CD4+ T cells. TCRdb re-derived calls from the PCR reads in MiXCR, one entry per CDR3 protein. This table holds approximately 10,000 distinct CDR3 sequences, roughly 42% found once. Treatment in this sample: approximately 11-day PBMC culture with coronavirus spike peptide pools or control peptides (ViraFEST assay). Cell culture was performed with some 2 million PBMCs per well in the presence of 8.5 to 10 IU/ml IL-2 and approximately 10 ug/ml peptide pools. The germline gives CDR1 SGHTS, CDR2 YDEGEE. Trimming pared 6 bases from V and 4 bases from J, leaving 19 bases between. CDR3 length: 15 amino acids. Notes on this clonotype: Its target is not known.

This receptor was obtained from a human donor with COVID-19. Sample: cultured CD4+ T cells from blood, taken after SARS-CoV-2 vaccination. This rearrangement joins TRBV5-8 to TRBJ1-2; no definite D call. The CDR3 sequence: CASNPGTTYTYGYTF. For the CDR3, the DNA is TGTGCCAGCAACCCGGGAACAACATACACCTATGGCTACACCTTC.